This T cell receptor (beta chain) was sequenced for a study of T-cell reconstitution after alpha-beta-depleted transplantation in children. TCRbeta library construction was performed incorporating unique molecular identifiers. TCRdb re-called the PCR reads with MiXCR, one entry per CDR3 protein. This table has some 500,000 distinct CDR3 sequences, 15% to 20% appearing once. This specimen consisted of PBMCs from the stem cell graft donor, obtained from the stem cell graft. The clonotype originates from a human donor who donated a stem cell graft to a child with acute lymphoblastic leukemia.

CDR3 DNA sequence: TGTGCCTACATGGGACTACCAGGGGAAGAGCAGTTCTTC. Encoded protein: CAYMGLPGEEQFF. The chain has TRBV30 and TRBJ2-1; D may be TRBD2 (7 bases). Trimming removed 7 bases at V and 10 bases at J, with 20 bases between. The germline CDR1 and CDR2 sequences are GTSNPN and SVGIG (reference sequence). The CDR3 consists of 13 residues.